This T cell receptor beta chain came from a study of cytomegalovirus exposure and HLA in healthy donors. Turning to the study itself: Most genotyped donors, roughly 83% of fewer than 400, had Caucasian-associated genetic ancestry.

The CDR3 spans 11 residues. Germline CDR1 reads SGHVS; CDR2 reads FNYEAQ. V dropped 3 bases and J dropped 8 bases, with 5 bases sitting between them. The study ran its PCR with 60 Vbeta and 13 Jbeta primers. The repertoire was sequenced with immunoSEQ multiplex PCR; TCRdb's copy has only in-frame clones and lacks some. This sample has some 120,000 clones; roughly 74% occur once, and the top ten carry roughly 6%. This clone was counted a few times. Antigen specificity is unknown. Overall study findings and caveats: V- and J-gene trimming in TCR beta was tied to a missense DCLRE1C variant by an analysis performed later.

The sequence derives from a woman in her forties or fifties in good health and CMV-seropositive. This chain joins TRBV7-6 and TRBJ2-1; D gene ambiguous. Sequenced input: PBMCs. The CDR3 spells CASSFIDEQFF. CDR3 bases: TGTGCCAGCAGCTTTATAGATGAGCAGTTCTTC.